The 14 T cell receptor beta chains in this list originate from one sample, sequenced in a study of T cells in Graves' hyperthyroidism and ophthalmopathy. Amplification of TCR beta CDR3 regions was performed using RNA transcripts as template. When the TCR CDR3 underwent first-round RT-PCR, the HTBI primer set was used. A single record per CDR3 protein comes from TCRdb applying MiXCR to the multiplex PCR reads. The table includes hundreds of thousands of distinct CDR3 sequences, 14% detected once. The sequencing sample was made of blood. All receptors derive from a woman younger than 35 with Graves' hyperthyroidism.

In its sample, this clonotype was seen many times. The chain couples TRBV5-1 to TRBJ2-1, with 8 bases matching TRBD1. J was trimmed by 6 bases and V by 0 bases; bases with no gene match: 11. The CDR3 consists of 17 residues. Germline CDR1 reads SGHRS; CDR2 reads YFSETQ. The CDR3 here is CASSLEVVRGRLNEQFF. DNA for the CDR3: TGCGCCAGCAGCTTGGAGGTGGTCAGGGGGCGCCTCAATGAGCAGTTCTTC.

This clonotype was seen many times. This chain connects TRBV9 to TRBJ1-2; D might be TRBD1 (6 bases). The CDR3 sequence is 14 residues long. Germline-derived CDR1 and CDR2 are SGDLS and YYNGEE. Trimming left V 5 bases short and J 8 bases short, with 19 bases between. This CDR3 is CASSRVGGARGYTF. As DNA, the CDR3 is TGTGCCAGCAGTCGAGTGGGGGGGGCGCGAGGCTACACCTTC.

A note on this clonotype: A read error may be the cause here, since a much bigger clone is one base away. V gene TRBV20-1 combines with J gene TRBJ1-2; 7 bases map to TRBD1. Germline-derived CDR1 and CDR2 are DFQATT and SNEGSKA (reference sequence). This CDR3 has 15 amino acids. This CDR3 is CSSRVVGQGETGYTF. Here the CDR3 DNA reads TGCAGTTCTAGAGTTGTAGGGCAGGGGGAAACTGGCTACACCTTC.

This clonotype occurred many times. The V gene is TRBV20-1, the J gene TRBJ2-1; 12 nucleotides align to TRBD2. The CDR3 sequence is 16 residues long. Germline CDR1 and CDR2: DFQATT and SNEGSKA (reference sequence). Trimming took 1 base from V and 4 from J; bases not matched to a gene: 5. The CDR3 coding sequence is TGCAGTGCTAGAGTACAAGGGACTAGCGGGTACAATGAGCAGTTCTTC. This gives the protein CSARVQGTSGYNEQFF.

This clonotype was recorded a few times. The chain joins TRBV15 to TRBJ2-7; 7 bases agree with TRBD2. Germline loops: CDR1 LNHNV, CDR2 YYDKDF (reference sequence). V shed 0 bases and J 2 bases; nucleotides not matched to a gene: 13. The CDR3 extends over 18 amino acids. DNA of the CDR3: TGTGCCACCAGCAGAGAATCAATCATCGCGGGAGCAACCTACGAGCAGTACTTC. The encoded protein is CATSRESIIAGATYEQYF.

In its sample, this clonotype was seen a few times. The gene calls are TRBV7-9 and TRBJ1-6, with 8 bases lining up with TRBD1. CDR3 length: 15 residues. V lost 5 bases to trimming and J lost 7 bases; unmatched junction nucleotides: 7. CDR1 is SEHNR and CDR2 is FQNEAQ in the germline V gene (reference sequence). CDR3 protein: CASSPGGIGNSPLHF. Written as DNA, the CDR3 is TGTGCCAGCAGCCCAGGGGGCATCGGCAATTCACCCCTCCACTTT. The entire variable domain, with the rest obtained from reference TRBV7-9 and TRBJ1-6, is as follows: DTGVSQNPRHKITKRGQNVTFRCDPISEHNRLYWYRQTLGQGPEFLTYFQNEAQLEKSRLLSDRFSAERPKGSFSTLEIQRTEQGDSAMYLCASSPGGIGNSPLHFGNGTRLTVT.

The table lists this clonotype with a few counts. This chain connects TRBV4-1 to TRBJ2-7; TRBD2 is a possible D gene (6 bases). CDR1 MGHRA and CDR2 YSYEKL come from the germline V gene. Trimming left V 4 bases short and J 5 bases short, with 15 bases between. The CDR3 totals 14 residues. The DNA for the CDR3 is TGCGCCAGCAGCCCCACGACTAGTCGTGACGAGCAGTACTTC. Amino acids: CASSPTTSRDEQYF.

This clonotype was seen a handful of times. The chain combines TRBV2 with TRBJ1-4; 7 positions agree with TRBD1. After removal of 6 bases from V and 8 bases from J, the junction contained 9 bases not matched to a gene. The CDR3 contains 14 residues. CDR1 SNHLY and CDR2 FYNNEI come from the germline V gene. The CDR3 DNA reads as TGTGCCAGCAGCCCGGGACAGCAAGGCGAAAAACTGTTTTTT. Amino acid sequence: CASSPGQQGEKLFF. The full variable domain, its missing parts supplied by reference TRBV2 and TRBJ1-4, is EPEVTQTPSHQVTQMGQEVILRCVPISNHLYFYWYRQILGQKVEFLVSFYNNEISEKSEIFDDQFSVERPDGSNFTLKIRSTKLEDSAMYFCASSPGQQGEKLFFGSGTQLSVL.

This clonotype has at least ten counts. The gene calls are TRBV20-1 and TRBJ2-1; the D is unclear. CDR3 length: 17 amino acids. CDR1 and CDR2 from the germline V gene are DFQATT and SNEGSKA (reference sequence). Trimming pared 3 bases from V and 6 bases from J, leaving 24 bases between. CDR3 nucleotide sequence: TGCAGTGCTAGTCTTTCAGCCGCGACGAGGTCTCCCAATGAGCAGTTCTTC. It encodes CSASLSAATRSPNEQFF.

The J gene is TRBJ2-3, the V gene TRBV19; 8 nucleotides match TRBD2. Germline V gene lookup returns CDR1 LNHDA and CDR2 SQIVND (reference sequence). V lost 7 bases to trimming and J lost 6 bases; unmatched junction nucleotides: 6. The CDR3 covers 13 residues. CDR3: CASNSGGADTQYF. CDR3 nucleotides: TGTGCCAGTAACAGCGGGGGAGCCGATACGCAGTATTTT.

The chain couples TRBV6-1 to TRBJ2-1; TRBD2 agrees at 8 bases. The DNA end favors TRBJ2-7, so the J call may be wrong. Germline V gene lookup returns CDR1 MNHNS and CDR2 SASEGT. CDR3 length: 18 amino acids. CDR3: CASRDPRGGGWSYNEQYF. DNA of the CDR3: TGTGCCAGCAGGGACCCTCGGGGGGGCGGATGGTCCTACAATGAGCAGTACTTC.

This clonotype was seen ten or more times. V is TRBV5-1 and J is TRBJ2-1; D is undetermined. V lost 5 bases and J lost 4, with 10 bases in between. CDR3 length: 13 residues. Germline V gene lookup returns CDR1 SGHRS and CDR2 YFSETQ. CDR3 nucleotides: TGCGCCAGCAGTTTGACCTTTTACAATGAGCAGTTCTTC. Its protein product is CASSLTFYNEQFF.

This clonotype occurred a few times. The chain combines TRBV15 with TRBJ1-5; D unresolved. V lost 0 bases and J 0 bases, leaving 12 bases between the germline ends. The CDR3 extends over 17 amino acids. CDR1 and CDR2 (germline): LNHNV, YYDKDF (reference sequence). The CDR3: CATSRDLRRYSNQPQHF. As DNA, the CDR3 is TGTGCCACCAGCAGAGATCTTCGCAGATATAGCAATCAGCCCCAGCATTTT.

This clonotype was detected a few times. This chain joins TRBV20-1 and TRBJ1-2; D gene uncertain. V lost 3 bases, J lost 8 bases, and 10 bases lay in between. The CDR3 loop spans 11 amino acids. Germline loops: CDR1 DFQATT, CDR2 SNEGSKA (reference sequence). The CDR3 spells CSASGGVGYTF. CDR3 in DNA: TGCAGTGCTAGTGGCGGAGTGGGCTACACCTTC.